The next 3 T cell receptor beta chains were all read from a single sample in a study of early T cells in non-severe SARS-CoV-2 infection. TCRdb processed the 5' RACE reads anew with MiXCR; each CDR3 protein has one entry. Seen here are 75,000 to 80,000 distinct CDR3 sequences, 8.5% to 10% observed once, and the top ten hold approximately 5%. Sequencing was done on a sample of whole blood. These receptors were taken from an adult who was a healthcare worker with PCR-confirmed SARS-CoV-2 infection or an uninfected control (not recorded which).

This clonotype was observed a few times. This rearrangement joins TRBV20-1 to TRBJ1-1, with 7 bases matching TRBD1. Germline CDR1 reads DFQATT; CDR2 reads SNEGSKA (reference sequence). The J segment lost 2 bases and the V segment lost 4 bases, leaving 13 bases of the junction unmatched. This CDR3 contains 16 residues. The CDR3 sequence: CSAKLGTAGLNTEAFF. In DNA, the CDR3 is TGCAGTGCTAAATTAGGGACAGCTGGACTTAACACTGAAGCTTTCTTT.

This clonotype has more than one count but fewer than ten. The chain links TRBV15 to TRBJ2-1; perhaps TRBD1 as D (7 bases). V lost 1 base and J 6 bases, leaving 13 bases between the germline ends. Germline lookup yields CDR1 LNHNV and CDR2 YYDKDF (reference sequence). The CDR3 totals 15 residues. The CDR3 loop reads CATSRGRGVGNEQFF. The DNA for the CDR3 is TGTGCCACCAGCAGAGGCAGGGGGGTTGGCAATGAGCAGTTCTTC.

This clonotype was seen many times. The chain carries TRBV20-1 and TRBJ2-1; possibly TRBD2 for D (5 bases). V shed 6 bases and J shed 3 bases, with 6 bases lying between them. Per germline, CDR1 DFQATT and CDR2 SNEGSKA (reference sequence). The length of the CDR3 is 11 residues. CDR3 nucleotide sequence: TGCAGTGCGGGAGTCTACAATGAGCAGTTCTTC. Translated: CSAGVYNEQFF.